The entry below describes one TCR beta chain. What it recognizes is unknown. Template switching by 5'RACE with UMIs generated the TCR beta cDNA. TCRdb reprocessed the 5' RACE reads and keeps a single row for each CDR3 protein, giving no DNA. The ten top clones account for roughly 1.4%, within a sample of about 460,000 distinct CDR3 sequences. Germline CDR1 and CDR2: MDHEN and SYDVKM. The CDR3 is made up of 15 amino acids. The sample originates from a study of T cells expressing NK-cell markers. On the study more broadly: Serological testing identified most of the eight sequenced donors as HCMV-seropositive and one as seronegative. Notes on the study in general: Certain NKG2C+ T cell clones were expanded, and their HCMV specificity remained unclear. Top CD8+ clonotypes included the dominant CD3+CD56+NKG2C+ clonotypes in several donors.

The material sequenced was blood T cells: a sorted CD56 or NKG2C T cell subset, CD4+ or CD8+ T cells, or bulk PBMC T cells (not recorded which). The rearrangement uses TRBV28 and TRBJ2-3; absent DNA, TCRdb's TRBD2 call cannot be checked. This sequence originates from a woman between 45 and 60 years old in good health. CDR3 loop: CASSLAGIDTDTQYF.